This T cell receptor beta chain was retrieved from a study of cytomegalovirus exposure and HLA in healthy donors. Whole-study results and caveats: At a 0.05 false discovery rate, a later analysis found 16,951 TCR beta sequences to be associated with HLA alleles.

Amplification used 60 Vbeta primers and 13 Jbeta primers. Sequencing was performed with immunoSEQ multiplex PCR; in TCRdb, only in-frame clones are kept and a portion is missing. The profile shows 210,000 or so clones, approximately 82% of them singletons. To note about this clone: The antigen is undetermined.

The V and J ends lost 5 bases and 3 bases respectively, with 14 bases between them. Germline V gene sequence: CDR1 LNHDA, CDR2 SQIVND (reference sequence). There are 15 residues in the CDR3. This chain joins TRBV19 and TRBJ1-5, with a possible D match to TRBD1 (5 bases). The specimen was PBMCs. The TCR comes from a woman between 50 and 59 years old in good health and CMV-seropositive. The CDR3 coding sequence is TGTGCCAGTAGTTGGGAGGCAGGGAACAATCAGCCCCAGCATTTT. Amino acid sequence: CASSWEAGNNQPQHF.